The 10 T cell receptor beta chains reported below all come from one sample, sequenced in a study of cytomegalovirus exposure and HLA in healthy donors. The PCR employed 60 Vbeta primers together with 13 Jbeta primers. Data came from immunoSEQ multiplex PCR; TCRdb stores just in-frame clones and leaves some out. The table records some 120,000 clones, around three quarters of them present only once. Sequencing was performed on PBMCs. The receptors were gathered from a young man in good health and CMV-seronegative.

The V call is TRBV4-2, the J call TRBJ1-4, with 8 nucleotides matching TRBD1. The J segment lost 4 bases and the V segment lost 2 bases, leaving 6 bases of the junction unmatched. Per germline, CDR1 LGHNA and CDR2 YNFKEQ. This CDR3 comprises 16 residues. The chain's CDR3 is CASSQFGQGHNEKLFF. The DNA for the CDR3 is TGTGCCAGCAGCCAATTCGGACAGGGCCATAATGAAAAACTGTTTTTT.

The chain is built from TRBV4-1 and TRBJ2-7, with D unresolved. Trimming shortened V by 0 bases and J by 5 bases, and 11 bases separated the two germline ends. The V gene's germline CDR1 is MGHRA and CDR2 YSYEKL. There are 14 residues in the CDR3. DNA for the CDR3: TGCGCCAGCAGCCAAGAAGCACAGTCCCACGAGCAGTACTTC. Protein product: CASSQEAQSHEQYF.

This chain uses TRBV10-3 with TRBJ1-1; TRBD1 is a possible D gene (6 bases). V dropped 6 bases and J dropped 1 base, with 12 bases sitting between them. Germline assignment: CDR1 ENHRY and CDR2 SYGVKD. The CDR3 is made up of 14 amino acids. The CDR3 DNA follows: TGTGCCATCAGACCGGGACAACAGAACACTGAAGCTTTCTTT. Translation gives CAIRPGQQNTEAFF.

This clone was counted between two and nine times. The chain is built from TRBV27 and TRBJ2-7; possible D gene TRBD2, 5 bases. The V end lost 0 bases, the J end lost 3 bases, and 12 bases lay between the germline ends. The CDR3 is made up of 15 amino acids. From germline, CDR1 is MNHEY and CDR2 SMNVEV (reference sequence). CDR3 sequence reads: CASSLSEGMGYEQYF. CDR3 DNA sequence: TGTGCCAGCAGTTTATCCGAGGGAATGGGCTACGAGCAGTACTTC.

This chain joins TRBV10-2 and TRBJ2-7; maybe TRBD2 (6 bases). The length of the CDR3 is 15 residues. Germline values: CDR1 WSHSY, CDR2 SAAADI. Trimming cost V 2 bases and J 2 bases, with 13 bases left between them. DNA of the CDR3: TGCGCCAGCAGTGAGGGATATAGCGGAACCTACGAGCAGTACTTC. It specifies CASSEGYSGTYEQYF.

The rearrangement joins TRBV29-1 to TRBJ1-2; possibly TRBD1 for D (5 bases). The CDR3 has 13 residues. CDR1 and CDR2 (germline): SQVTM, ANQGSEA. Trimming took 0 bases from V and 4 from J, leaving 9 bases between them. This chain's CDR3 is CSVEETDSYGYTF. The CDR3 DNA is TGCAGCGTTGAAGAGACAGACAGCTATGGCTACACCTTC.

V gene TRBV5-5 combines with J gene TRBJ2-5; 9 positions match TRBD2. Trimming cost V 3 bases and J 4 bases; bases outside gene matches: 10. Per the germline V gene, CDR1 is SGHKS and CDR2 is YYEKEE (reference sequence). The CDR3 spans 16 residues. CDR3 bases: TGTGCCAGCAGCTCTTTAGCGGGAGTTTCTGGAGAGACCCAGTACTTC. Protein: CASSSLAGVSGETQYF.

This sequence joins TRBV7-3 and TRBJ1-5, with a possible D match to TRBD1 (6 bases). Looked up from germline, CDR1 is SGHTA and CDR2 is FQGTGA. The ends were cut back, 2 bases at V and 6 bases at J, with 11 bases in the middle. The CDR3 totals 14 residues. Here the CDR3 DNA reads TGTGCCAGCAGCTTAGGAACAGGGAGTCAGCCCCAGCATTTT. Protein: CASSLGTGSQPQHF.

The chain combines TRBV7-3 with TRBJ2-2, with unresolved D. Germline loops: CDR1 SGHTA, CDR2 FQGTGA. The CDR3 runs to 13 residues. Trimming cost V 2 bases and J 3 bases, with 4 bases left between them. CDR3 coding DNA: TGTGCCAGCAGCTTACAGTACACCGGGGAGCTGTTTTTT. Protein sequence: CASSLQYTGELFF. Together with reference TRBV7-3 and TRBJ2-2, the CDR3 gives the full variable domain: GAGVSQTPSNKVTEKGKYVELRCDPISGHTALYWYRQSLGQGPEFLIYFQGTGAADDSGLPNDRFFAVRPEGSVSTLKIQRTERGDSAVYLCASSLQYTGELFFGEGSRLTVL.

This clone was seen a few times. This chain links TRBV19 with TRBJ2-2, with D unclear. The V end lost 11 bases, the J end lost 3 bases, and 10 bases lay between the germline ends. The CDR3 consists of 12 residues. Germline V CDR1 and CDR2: LNHDA, SQIVND (reference sequence). CDR3 in DNA: TGTGCCTATGGCGACTACACCGGGGAGCTGTTTTTT. As protein: CAYGDYTGELFF.